This TCR beta chain was obtained from a study of post-analysis software for immune sequencing data. In the study overall: Several disease courses (relapsing-remitting, secondary progressive and progressive-relapsing) of multiple sclerosis were included. The study's findings and limits: The study found significantly lower normalized Chao1 diversity in multiple sclerosis patients than in controls.

Carried by the TCR beta cDNA libraries were unique molecular identifiers. MiXCR was run by TCRdb on the PCR reads, yielding one entry per CDR3 protein. The repertoire has about 190,000 distinct CDR3 sequences, over 25% of them found once; the top ten carry roughly 3.4%. A remark on this clonotype: Its matching antigen is unknown.

The source material was blood. The sequence was collected from a girl aged 2-17 years with multiple sclerosis.

The CDR3 reads CAWRVRPGGLYNEQFF. In DNA form, the CDR3 reads TGTGCCTGGAGGGTCAGGCCAGGGGGCCTCTACAATGAGCAGTTCTTC. This chain joins TRBV30 and TRBJ2-1; 8 bases are a match to TRBD1. CDR3 length equals 16 residues. Germline V gives CDR1 GTSNPN, CDR2 SVGIG (reference sequence). V lost 3 bases, J lost 3 bases, and 10 bases stayed unmatched.